Below are 2 T cell receptor beta chains sequenced from a single sample in a study of CD8+ T cells in alopecia areata. Following RNA extraction, reverse transcription yielded cDNA that acted as the sequencing template. Clones were sequenced by immunoSEQ multiplex PCR, and TCRdb holds only the in-frame ones, with some missing. The sample has approximately 110,000 clones, less than 60% seen once; the top ten hold 3% to 4%. Treatment noted: oral pan-JAK inhibitor, 5-10 mg twice daily. The sequences come from CD4+ T cells sorted from blood, collected at week 24, from a patient treated with tofacitinib. The receptors shown here come from a human donor with alopecia areata.

This clone was observed a handful of times. Other DNA sequences in this specimen translate into the identical CDR3. V gene TRBV18 combines with J gene TRBJ2-7; 8 nucleotides line up with TRBD1. The CDR3 runs 14 residues. The germline V gene has CDR1 KGHSH and CDR2 LQKENI. V lost 3 bases to trimming and J lost 1 base; unmatched junction nucleotides: 2. CDR3 bases: TGTGCCAGCTCACCCGGACAGGGTTCCTACGAGCAGTACTTC. This gives the protein CASSPGQGSYEQYF. The full variable domain, in which reference TRBV18 and TRBJ2-7 provide the parts outside the CDR3, is NAGVMQNPRHLVRRRGQEARLRCSPMKGHSHVYWYRQLPEEGLKFMVYLQKENIIDESGMPKERFSAEFPKEGPSILRIQQVVRGDSAAYFCASSPGQGSYEQYFGPGTRLTVT.

The genes are TRBV11-2 and TRBJ2-1, with D unclear. This CDR3 has 12 residues. Germline values: CDR1 SGHAT, CDR2 FQNNGV. The V end was cut by 4 bases, the J end by 9 bases, with 10 bases between. The CDR3 region has the DNA TGTGCCAGCAGCTCTCCCTCCGGTGAGCAGTTCTTC. Encoded protein: CASSSPSGEQFF.